A single sample is the source of the 28 T cell receptor beta chains below, sequenced in a study of shared clonotypes between healthy human individuals. Method: immunoSEQ multiplex PCR; TCRdb's copy keeps in-frame clones and lacks some. The sample carries approximately 940,000 clones, over 75% recorded once. The sequenced sample was memory CD4+ T cells sorted from blood. Specified subset: CD45RA-negative fraction. Every receptor here comes from a man between 18 and 29 years old in good health.

The chain joins TRBV4-1 to TRBJ2-1, with D perhaps TRBD1 or TRBD2 (5 bases each). The CDR3 is 16 amino acids. CDR1 MGHRA and CDR2 YSYEKL come from the germline V gene. The V end was cut by 0 bases, the J end by 4 bases, with 13 bases between. CDR3 region: CASSQDGGFQYNEQFF. The CDR3 nucleotides are TGCGCCAGCAGCCAAGATGGGGGTTTCCAATACAATGAGCAGTTCTTC.

CDR3 amino acids: CASSDGAGVGETQYF. The CDR3 nucleotides read TGCGCCAGCAGTGACGGGGCTGGCGTCGGAGAGACCCAGTACTTC. The V call is TRBV10-1, the J call TRBJ2-5; tentatively, D is TRBD1 or TRBD2 (5 bases each). V lost 3 bases and J 4 bases, leaving 15 bases between the germline ends. The germline V gene encodes CDR1 WNHNN and CDR2 SYGVQD (reference sequence). This CDR3 region has 15 residues.

The chain employs TRBV30 and TRBJ1-2; TRBD1 matches 8 bases. The length of the CDR3 is 13 residues. CDR1 and CDR2 from the germline V gene are GTSNPN and SVGIG (reference sequence). V dropped 4 bases and J dropped 6; count of bases not matched to a gene: 7. The CDR3 DNA sequence: TGTGCCTGGACCAAGGGACAGGTGGATGGCTACACCTTC. It is translated as CAWTKGQVDGYTF.

The chain carries TRBV6-6 and TRBJ2-7, with 8 nucleotides matching TRBD1. CDR3 size: 13 residues. Looked up from germline, CDR1 is MNHNY and CDR2 is SVGAGI (reference sequence). After removal of 7 bases from V and 2 bases from J, the junction contained 4 bases not matched to a gene. The CDR3 DNA reads TGTGCCAGCATAAGGACAGGGCCCTACGAGCAGTACTTC. This codes for CASIRTGPYEQYF.

The gene calls are TRBV5-6 and TRBJ1-2; 12 nucleotides match TRBD1. This CDR3 contains 18 residues. V shed 4 bases, J shed 8 bases, and the junction held 18 bases outside the gene matches. Looked up from germline, CDR1 is SGHDT and CDR2 is YYEEEE. CDR3 sequence: CASSPTSEPGQGARGYTF. CDR3 DNA sequence: TGTGCCAGCAGCCCCACTTCCGAGCCGGGACAGGGGGCGCGGGGCTACACCTTC.

V gene TRBV6-1 combines with J gene TRBJ2-7, with TRBD1 matching 8 bases. Per germline, CDR1 MNHNS and CDR2 SASEGT. The V gene end was trimmed by 0 bases and the J gene end by 2 bases; junction bases not matched to a gene: 6. The CDR3 is 16 amino acids. DNA for the CDR3: TGTGCCAGCAGTGAAGCCCCCCAGGGGGCCCCCTACGAGCAGTACTTC. Translating it yields CASSEAPQGAPYEQYF.

The CDR3 DNA reads TGTGCCTGGAGTCCGAGCGTTCGCAATCAGCCCCAGCATTTT. Translating gives CAWSPSVRNQPQHF. The chain uses TRBV30 and TRBJ1-5; D remains ambiguous. V was shortened by 2 bases and J by 2 bases, with 10 bases between the two germline ends. CDR1 and CDR2 from the germline V gene are GTSNPN and SVGIG (reference sequence). The CDR3 covers 14 residues.

V is TRBV2 and J is TRBJ2-7; possibly TRBD2 for D (5 bases). CDR1 and CDR2 from the germline V gene are SNHLY and FYNNEI. V was pared by 4 bases and J by 0 bases, with 13 bases between. The CDR3 covers 15 residues. CDR3: CASSVRVAGSYEQYF. The DNA of the CDR3 is TGTGCCAGCAGTGTTCGGGTTGCGGGCTCCTACGAGCAGTACTTC.

The gene calls are TRBV10-2 and TRBJ2-1; maybe TRBD1 (6 bases). Germline CDR1 and CDR2: WSHSY and SAAADI. This CDR3 is built from 13 residues. Trimming removed 2 bases from V and 8 bases from J, with 10 bases in between. The CDR3, as DNA: TGCGCCAGCAGTGAGGGACAGCCCTATGAGCAGTTCTTC. Its protein is CASSEGQPYEQFF.

This clone is a singleton in its sample. The V call is TRBV5-4, the J call TRBJ2-1; unclear D gene. The V and J ends lost 0 bases and 10 bases respectively, with 5 bases between them. CDR1 SGHNT and CDR2 YYREEE come from the germline V gene (reference sequence). The CDR3 has 11 residues. The CDR3 DNA is TGTGCCAGCAGCTTGGAAGGGGAGCAGTTCTTC. Encoded protein: CASSLEGEQFF.

This chain links TRBV29-1 with TRBJ2-3; 9 bases line up with TRBD1. Germline values: CDR1 SQVTM, CDR2 ANQGSEA. The CDR3 runs to 12 residues. Trimming took 8 bases from V and 5 from J; bases not matched to a gene: 5. CDR3 residues: CSLDRGGDTQYF. The CDR3 DNA sequence: TGCAGCCTGGACAGGGGCGGAGATACGCAGTATTTT.

The V call is TRBV27, the J call TRBJ1-2; 8 bases are a match to TRBD1. Germline values: CDR1 MNHEY, CDR2 SMNVEV (reference sequence). V trimming: 5 bases; J trimming: 8 bases; junction bases outside the gene matches: 10. This CDR3 region has 14 residues. Here the CDR3 reads CASSPSDRVYGYTF. Written as DNA, the CDR3 is TGTGCCAGCAGTCCATCGGACAGGGTCTACGGCTACACCTTC.

The chain uses TRBV11-2 and TRBJ2-6; D is perhaps TRBD1 (6 bases). Trimming pared 5 bases from V and 3 bases from J, leaving 17 bases between. The CDR3 runs to 17 residues. Germline CDR1 and CDR2: SGHAT and FQNNGV. The CDR3 loop is CASSPNVQGNGANVLTF. The CDR3 DNA follows: TGTGCCAGCAGCCCGAACGTACAGGGAAATGGGGCCAACGTCCTGACTTTC.

This rearrangement joins TRBV5-6 to TRBJ1-5; D might be TRBD1 (6 bases). The CDR3 has 14 residues. Trimming pared 1 base from V and 4 bases from J, leaving 9 bases between. Germline V lookup: CDR1 SGHDT, CDR2 YYEEEE. The CDR3 reads CASSLRTGNQPQHF. DNA of the CDR3: TGTGCCAGCAGCTTGAGAACAGGGAATCAGCCCCAGCATTTT.

This clone came up many times. The sample carries other DNA sequences with the same CDR3. The CDR3 coding sequence is TGTGCCAGCAGCCTGGGGGGAAACACCATATATTTT. Translation: CASSLGGNTIYF. J is TRBJ1-3 and V is TRBV7-2; D not certain. CDR1 and CDR2 from the germline V gene are SGHTA and FQGNSA. Trimming took off 5 bases at V and 4 bases at J, with 6 bases between the two ends. The CDR3 length is 12 residues.

The chain carries TRBV6-5 and TRBJ2-7, with D perhaps TRBD2 (5 bases). This CDR3 is built from 11 residues. V was shortened by 8 bases and J by 0 bases, with 5 bases between the two germline ends. Germline CDR1 MNHEY, CDR2 SVGAGI. The CDR3 loop is CASGSSYEQYF. The DNA of the CDR3 is TGTGCCAGCGGGAGCTCCTACGAGCAGTACTTC.

J is TRBJ2-7 and V is TRBV28; D is undetermined. This CDR3 spans 19 amino acids. Trimming took off 5 bases at V and 4 bases at J, with 30 bases between the two ends. Germline-derived CDR1 and CDR2 are MDHEN and SYDVKM. For the CDR3, the DNA is TGTGCCAGCAGTCGCCCCACGTTGGGGTGGCTTAATTCCCTTTACGAGCAGTACTTC. Translating gives CASSRPTLGWLNSLYEQYF.

This clone was observed at least ten times. Other DNA sequences within the sample encode an identical CDR3. V is TRBV5-1 and J is TRBJ2-3, with 7 bases identical to TRBD1. This CDR3 has 14 amino acids. V lost 4 bases and J lost 0; bases outside the gene matches: 2. The germline CDR1 and CDR2 sequences are SGHRS and YFSETQ. The CDR3 nucleotides are TGCGCCAGCAGCCCGGGACAGAGCACAGATACGCAGTATTTT. Protein sequence: CASSPGQSTDTQYF.

This clone has a handful of counts. The genes are TRBV9 and TRBJ1-6; D possibly corresponds to TRBD1 (5 bases). The CDR3 consists of 14 residues. Germline values: CDR1 SGDLS, CDR2 YYNGEE. Between the trimmed V and J ends, which lost 1 base and 6 bases, there was a span of 8 bases. This chain's CDR3 is CASSVRDGNSPLHF. CDR3 DNA: TGTGCCAGCAGCGTAAGGGACGGTAATTCACCCCTCCACTTT.

On this clone itself: This specimen includes other DNA sequences encoding the same CDR3. The chain employs TRBV5-1 and TRBJ1-5; weak D call: TRBD1 (5 bases). Germline CDR1 and CDR2: SGHRS and YFSETQ. V was cut by 0 bases and J by 2 bases, with 9 bases left in between. The CDR3 length is 15 residues. CDR3 coding DNA: TGCGCCAGCAGCTTGGAGGGGATTGGCAATCAGCCCCAGCATTTT. It specifies CASSLEGIGNQPQHF.

Concerning this clone itself: Different DNA sequences within this sample yield the same CDR3. This chain links TRBV9 with TRBJ2-3; TRBD1 or TRBD2 may be the D gene (6 bases each). Trimming took off 0 bases at V and 0 bases at J, with 8 bases between the two ends. Looked up from germline, CDR1 is SGDLS and CDR2 is YYNGEE. This CDR3 region has 15 residues. CDR3 protein: CASSVGGASTDTQYF. The CDR3, as DNA: TGTGCCAGCAGCGTAGGGGGGGCTAGCACAGATACGCAGTATTTT. The full variable domain, with the rest looked up from reference TRBV9 and TRBJ2-3, is DSGVTQTPKHLITATGQRVTLRCSPRSGDLSVYWYQQSLDQGLQFLIQYYNGEERAKGNILERFSAQQFPDLHSELNLSSLELGDSALYFCASSVGGASTDTQYFGPGTRLTVL.

This chain joins TRBV27 and TRBJ2-2; the match to TRBD2 covers 7 bases. With 8 bases clipped from V and 4 bases from J, the junction kept 7 bases outside the gene matches. Germline V CDR1 and CDR2: MNHEY, SMNVEV (reference sequence). The CDR3 covers 14 residues. The CDR3 region has the DNA TGTGCCAGCTTGCGGAGCGGGGCCACCGGGGAGCTGTTTTTT. Protein sequence: CASLRSGATGELFF.

This clone has only a few counts. The chain couples TRBV5-8 to TRBJ1-5; D remains unclear. Germline V gives CDR1 SGHTS, CDR2 YDEGEE. The V gene lost 2 bases and the J gene lost 1 base, with 7 bases spanning the gap. The CDR3 sequence is 14 residues long. CDR3 nucleotides: TGTGCCAGCAGCTTCGGCCAGAGCAATCAGCCCCAGCATTTT. Translation: CASSFGQSNQPQHF.

With respect to this clone: One junction end disagrees with the germline gene, perhaps due to a read error. This chain joins TRBV9 and TRBJ2-7; D is uncertain. Germline assignment: CDR1 SGDLS and CDR2 YYNGEE. The CDR3 covers 13 residues. This CDR3 is CASSVGPSNEQYF. In nucleotides, the CDR3 is TGTGCCAGCAGCGTCGGGCCCTCCAACGAGCAGTACTTC. The whole variable domain, remainder taken from reference TRBV9 and TRBJ2-7, is DSGVTQTPKHLITATGQRVTLRCSPRSGDLSVYWYQQSLDQGLQFLIQYYNGEERAKGNILERFSAQQFPDLHSELNLSSLELGDSALYFCASSVGPSNEQYFGPGTRLTVT.

The chain is built from TRBV19 and TRBJ1-1, with a weak D call TRBD1 (5 bases). Germline values: CDR1 LNHDA, CDR2 SQIVND (reference sequence). V lost 5 bases to trimming and J lost 0 bases, with 10 bases between them. CDR3 length: 14 residues. The CDR3 nucleotides are TGTGCCAGTAGTCACGGGACGGTGAACACTGAAGCTTTCTTT. Translated, it gives CASSHGTVNTEAFF.

This clone was seen a single time. The chain combines TRBV5-8 with TRBJ1-2; 10 positions match TRBD1. There are 16 residues in the CDR3. With 4 bases clipped from V and 5 bases from J, the junction kept 11 bases outside the gene matches. In germline, CDR1 is SGHTS, CDR2 YDEGEE. CDR3 sequence reads: CASSETGGARNYGYTF. The CDR3 DNA sequence: TGTGCCAGCAGCGAGACAGGGGGCGCGAGAAATTATGGCTACACCTTC.

The chain carries TRBV19 and TRBJ2-7; D gene uncertain. Germline assignment: CDR1 LNHDA and CDR2 SQIVND (reference sequence). V dropped 0 bases and J dropped 3 bases, with 6 bases sitting between them. CDR3 size: 13 residues. This CDR3 reads CASSIEGFYEQYF. Written as DNA, the CDR3 is TGTGCCAGTAGTATAGAGGGGTTCTACGAGCAGTACTTC.

The chain is built from TRBV5-1 and TRBJ2-5; D is ambiguous. Germline V gene lookup returns CDR1 SGHRS and CDR2 YFSETQ. The ends were cut back, 0 bases at V and 5 bases at J, with 8 bases in the middle. CDR3 length: 13 amino acids. The CDR3 nucleotides are TGCGCCAGCAGCTTGGTTCCTGAGGAGACCCAGTACTTC. It specifies CASSLVPEETQYF.